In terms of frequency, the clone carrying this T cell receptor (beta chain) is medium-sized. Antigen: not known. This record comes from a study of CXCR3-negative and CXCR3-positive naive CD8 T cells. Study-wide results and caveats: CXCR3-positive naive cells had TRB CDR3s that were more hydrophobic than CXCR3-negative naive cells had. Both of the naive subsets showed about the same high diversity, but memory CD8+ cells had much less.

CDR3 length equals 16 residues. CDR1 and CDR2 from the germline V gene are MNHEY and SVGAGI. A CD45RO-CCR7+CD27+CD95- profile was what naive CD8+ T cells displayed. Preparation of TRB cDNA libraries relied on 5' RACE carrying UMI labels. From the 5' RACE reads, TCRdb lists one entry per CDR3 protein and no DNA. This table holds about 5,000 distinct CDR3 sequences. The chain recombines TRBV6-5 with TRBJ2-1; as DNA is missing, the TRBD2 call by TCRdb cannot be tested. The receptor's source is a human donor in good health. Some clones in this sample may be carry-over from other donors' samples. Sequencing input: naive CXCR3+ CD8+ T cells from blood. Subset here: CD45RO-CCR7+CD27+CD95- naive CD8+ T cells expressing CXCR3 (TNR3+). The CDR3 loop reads CASSYALAGGGNEQFF.